Listed below are T cell receptor beta chains from one sample, sequenced in a study of cytomegalovirus exposure and HLA in healthy donors. Repertoires were generated with immunoSEQ multiplex PCR, while TCRdb's copy carries only in-frame clones and drops some. This table has 55,000 to 70,000 clones, 55% to 75% appearing once. The sequencing sample was made of PBMCs. These receptors came from a man aged 35 to 55 in good health and CMV-seropositive. The CDR3 runs from the conserved cysteine through the conserved F or W. D genes are given only for firm matches. The size entry is marked missing in some rows and otherwise reads once, few, many or a size class.

DNA | CDR3 | V | size | J | D
TGTGCCATCAGTGAGTCGCCAAGCGGGAGGGCCAAGGAGCAGTTCTTC | CAISESPSGRAKEQFF | TRBV10-3 | once | TRBJ2-1 | TRBD2
TGTGCCAGCAGCTCCGGTTTGATAGCCTCGGGCGAGCAGTACTTC | CASSSGLIASGEQYF | TRBV5-6 | . | TRBJ2-7 | .
TGTGCCAGCTCACTTGGCTTAGGACAGGGCGCGAGTGGCTACACCTTC | CASSLGLGQGASGYTF | TRBV18 | once | TRBJ1-2 | TRBD1
TGCGCCAGCAGCCAAGCGCCCGACCAGGGGGGAGAGACCCAGTACTTC | CASSQAPDQGGETQYF | TRBV4-3 | . | TRBJ2-5 | .
TGCGCCAGCAGCCAAGGTACCGACAGGTGGAGTGAAAAACTGTTTTTT | CASSQGTDRWSEKLFF | TRBV4-1 | many | TRBJ1-4 | .
TGTGCCAGCAGCTTAACTGGACAGGGGGCTTATGAGCAGTTCTTC | CASSLTGQGAYEQFF | TRBV7-9 | . | TRBJ2-1 | TRBD1
TGTGCCAGCAGCTTGCTTAGCGGACAGAACACCGGGGAGCTGTTTTTT | CASSLLSGQNTGELFF | TRBV7-8 | few | TRBJ2-2 | .
TGCGCCAGCAGCCCCGGGGTCCCACGGGATGAGCAGTTCTTC | CASSPGVPRDEQFF | TRBV4-1 | . | TRBJ2-1 | .
TGTGCCAGTAGTATCCTAGGACAGCCCGCCGGGGAGCTGTTTTTT | CASSILGQPAGELFF | TRBV19 | . | TRBJ2-2 | .
TGCGCCAGCAGCGGAGGGGGGGGGCGGTGGATGAACACTGAAGCTTTCTTT | CASSGGGGRWMNTEAFF | TRBV4-1 | . | TRBJ1-1 | .